A single sample is the source of the 21 T cell receptor beta chains below, sequenced in a study of cytomegalovirus exposure and HLA in healthy donors. PCR involved 60 Vbeta and 13 Jbeta primers. Sequencing was performed with immunoSEQ multiplex PCR; in TCRdb, only in-frame clones are kept and a portion is missing. The data contain 75,000 to 85,000 clones, around 80% of them seen just once; the ten biggest clones take up 0.9% to 1.2%. Sequencing used PBMCs. The receptors originated from a male donor in good health and CMV-seronegative.

The chain has TRBV27 and TRBJ2-5; D is uncertain. Per the germline V gene, CDR1 is MNHEY and CDR2 is SMNVEV (reference sequence). V was cut by 3 bases and J by 0 bases, with 5 bases left in between. The CDR3 runs 13 residues. The CDR3 here is CASSFAYQETQYF. DNA for the CDR3: TGTGCCAGCAGTTTTGCGTACCAAGAGACCCAGTACTTC.

This chain links TRBV19 with TRBJ1-5; D might be TRBD1 (5 bases). V dropped 6 bases and J dropped 6 bases, with 12 bases sitting between them. CDR3 size: 13 residues. The germline gives CDR1 LNHDA, CDR2 SQIVND (reference sequence). DNA for the CDR3: TGTGCCAGTAGGGGGCAGTTTGGTCAGCCCCAGCATTTT. It translates to CASRGQFGQPQHF.

In its sample, this clone was seen once. CDR3 bases: TGCGCCAGCAGCCAAATACGTGCAGGGTTGATTGGGGGAAACACCATATATTTT. Protein sequence: CASSQIRAGLIGGNTIYF. This sequence joins TRBV4-3 and TRBJ1-3; a possible D gene is TRBD1 (5 bases). Germline V lookup: CDR1 LGHNA, CDR2 YSLEER. The CDR3 spans 18 residues. The ends were cut back, 2 bases at V and 4 bases at J, with 21 bases in the middle.

The chain is built from TRBV6-1 and TRBJ2-5, with TRBD1 as a possible D gene (6 bases). In germline, CDR1 is MNHNS, CDR2 SASEGT. Trimming removed 5 bases at V and 7 bases at J, with 11 bases between. The CDR3 is made up of 12 amino acids. CDR3 amino acids: CASSTGSRTQYF. For the CDR3, the DNA is TGTGCCAGCAGTACAGGGTCTCGGACCCAGTACTTC.

The V and J genes are TRBV6-1 and TRBJ2-7; no clear D gene. Germline CDR1 and CDR2: MNHNS and SASEGT. V was cut by 5 bases and J by 5 bases, with 19 bases left in between. This CDR3 region has 15 residues. CDR3 region: CASSPHGPAIHEQYF. In nucleotides, the CDR3 is TGTGCCAGCAGTCCTCATGGCCCCGCAATCCACGAGCAGTACTTC.

The rearrangement uses TRBV27 and TRBJ1-5; D gene unclear. CDR3 size: 14 residues. V lost 3 bases to trimming and J lost 2 bases, with 8 bases between them. From germline, CDR1 is MNHEY and CDR2 SMNVEV (reference sequence). CDR3 amino acids: CASSFTGGNQPQHF. The CDR3 DNA follows: TGTGCCAGCAGTTTTACGGGTGGCAATCAGCCCCAGCATTTT.

This CDR3 reads CASSSLLNRANEKLFF. CDR3 sequence (DNA): TGTGCCAGCAGCTCTCTACTAAACAGGGCTAATGAAAAACTGTTTTTT. The chain combines TRBV11-2 with TRBJ1-4; weak D call: TRBD1 (6 bases). The germline gives CDR1 SGHAT, CDR2 FQNNGV. This CDR3 is 16 amino acids long. The V and J ends lost 4 bases and 3 bases respectively, with 15 bases between them.

This clone was counted a single time. The J gene is TRBJ1-1, the V gene TRBV28; D perhaps matches TRBD1 (5 bases). This CDR3 contains 12 residues. Per the germline V gene, CDR1 is MDHEN and CDR2 is SYDVKM. V dropped 7 bases and J dropped 4 bases, with 10 bases sitting between them. This CDR3 reads CASTPRGTEAFF. CDR3 DNA: TGTGCCAGCACCCCAAGGGGCACTGAAGCTTTCTTT.

Only a few counts were recorded for this clone. One end of the junction fails to match germline, which may point to a read error. The chain is built from TRBV14 and TRBJ1-6; D unclear. The CDR3 consists of 12 residues. Germline lookup yields CDR1 SGHDN and CDR2 FVKESK. The CDR3 nucleotides are TGTGCCAGCAGACTAAAGACTTTTCCCCTCAACTTT. Amino acids: CASRLKTFPLNF. The full variable domain, completed using reference TRBV14 and TRBJ1-6, is EAGVTQFPSHSVIEKGQTVTLRCDPISGHDNLYWYRRVMGKEIKFLLHFVKESKQDESGMPNNRFLAERTGGTYSTLKVQPAELEDSGVYFCASRLKTFPLNFGNGTRLTVT.

The chain combines TRBV7-8 with TRBJ2-5; the match to TRBD2 covers 7 bases. V shed 3 bases and J 3 bases; nucleotides not matched to a gene: 13. The germline gives CDR1 SGHVS, CDR2 FQNEAQ. This CDR3 has 17 amino acids. CDR3 protein: CASSFYLGRGVEETQYF. The CDR3 DNA reads TGTGCCAGCAGCTTTTACCTGGGACGGGGGGTCGAAGAGACCCAGTACTTC.

The chain employs TRBV5-1 and TRBJ1-6; tentative D call: TRBD1 (5 bases). Germline V gives CDR1 SGHRS, CDR2 YFSETQ. V lost 4 bases and J 11 bases, leaving 19 bases between the germline ends. The CDR3 is made up of 15 amino acids. The CDR3 reads CASSTDGTGGAPLHF. As DNA, the CDR3 is TGCGCCAGCAGCACCGACGGTACAGGAGGGGCACCCCTCCACTTT.

The chain links TRBV2 to TRBJ1-1, with D possibly matching TRBD1 (5 bases). V lost 0 bases and J 6 bases, leaving 11 bases between the germline ends. This CDR3 spans 14 amino acids. CDR1 and CDR2 (germline): SNHLY, FYNNEI. CDR3 residues: CASSEAFRGAEAFF. Written as DNA, the CDR3 is TGTGCCAGCAGTGAAGCATTTCGGGGGGCTGAAGCTTTCTTT.

This clone was observed a few times. The chain uses TRBV2 and TRBJ2-3; no reliable D call. Per the germline V gene, CDR1 is SNHLY and CDR2 is FYNNEI. CDR3 size: 14 residues. V was cut by 3 bases and J by 6 bases, with 13 bases left in between. This CDR3 is CASSDVRLVDTQYF. The CDR3 DNA follows: TGTGCCAGCAGTGATGTTCGACTCGTGGATACGCAGTATTTT.

CDR3 region: CASSSGTSGKETQYF. The CDR3 DNA reads as TGCGCCAGCAGCTCCGGGACTAGCGGGAAAGAGACCCAGTACTTC. This chain uses TRBV5-1 with TRBJ2-5; 13 nucleotides line up with TRBD2. With V trimmed by 3 bases and J by 3 bases, 2 bases remained unmatched. Germline loops: CDR1 SGHRS, CDR2 YFSETQ. CDR3 length equals 15 residues. The full variable domain, completed using reference TRBV5-1 and TRBJ2-5, is KAGVTQTPRYLIKTRGQQVTLSCSPISGHRSVSWYQQTPGQGLQFLFEYFSETQRNKGNFPGRFSGRQFSNSRSEMNVSTLELGDSALYLCASSSGTSGKETQYFGPGTRLLVL.

This chain connects TRBV30 to TRBJ1-1; weak D call: TRBD1 (5 bases). Trimming pared 8 bases from V and 1 base from J, leaving 14 bases between. The V gene's germline CDR1 is GTSNPN and CDR2 SVGIG (reference sequence). CDR3 size: 13 residues. The chain's CDR3 is CAGALQANTEAFF. The CDR3 DNA reads as TGTGCCGGGGCTTTACAGGCGAACACTGAAGCTTTCTTT.

This clone was seen once. This chain uses TRBV15 with TRBJ2-5; 10 bases agree with TRBD2. Trimming cost V 1 base and J 3 bases; bases outside gene matches: 8. The germline V gene encodes CDR1 LNHNV and CDR2 YYDKDF (reference sequence). The CDR3 has 17 residues. The CDR3 DNA reads as TGTGCCACCAGCAGAGCTCCGGGACTAGCGCTGAAAGAGACCCAGTACTTC. Amino acid sequence: CATSRAPGLALKETQYF.

CDR3 nucleotide sequence: TGTGCCAGCAGCGTAGCCGGGGAGGGGACCGAAGCTTTCTTT. Its translation is CASSVAGEGTEAFF. This rearrangement joins TRBV9 to TRBJ1-1; D perhaps matches TRBD1 (5 bases). The CDR3 has 14 residues. V was clipped by 0 bases and J by 8 bases, with 14 bases between them. The germline gives CDR1 SGDLS, CDR2 YYNGEE.

The rearrangement joins TRBV21-1 to TRBJ1-2. TRBV21-1 represents a pseudogene. This CDR3 has 14 residues. CDR3 DNA sequence: TGTGCCAGCAGCCGAGGAGGCGGGCTCGACGGCTACACCTTC. Translating gives CASSRGGGLDGYTF.

The rearrangement joins TRBV5-1 to TRBJ1-2, with D perhaps TRBD1 (5 bases). V was pared by 2 bases and J by 0 bases, with 20 bases between. The CDR3 length is 18 residues. CDR1 is SGHRS and CDR2 is YFSETQ in the germline V gene. In DNA, the CDR3 is TGCGCCAGCAGCTTCTCCTACAGGCCGACCTCATCTAACTATGGCTACACCTTC. This translates into CASSFSYRPTSSNYGYTF.

This clone was counted only a few times. The V gene is TRBV25-1, the J gene TRBJ2-7, with TRBD1 identical over 8 bases. J lost 5 bases, V lost 1 base, and 7 bases had no gene match. The CDR3 totals 15 residues. Germline assignment: CDR1 MGHDK and CDR2 SYGVNS. The CDR3 coding sequence is TGTGCCAGCAGTGAATTGGGGACAGGTACCCACGAGCAGTACTTC. Translated: CASSELGTGTHEQYF.

V usage is TRBV27 and J usage is TRBJ1-5; D is ambiguous. The CDR3 is 14 amino acids. Per the germline V gene, CDR1 is MNHEY and CDR2 is SMNVEV (reference sequence). Trimming removed 3 bases at V and 4 bases at J, with 10 bases between. Written as DNA, the CDR3 is TGTGCCAGCAGTTTCCGTTCGGGAAATCAGCCCCAGCATTTT. Its translation is CASSFRSGNQPQHF.